This T cell receptor (beta chain) was sequenced during a study of blood T cells in healthy people across ages. V dropped 4 bases and J dropped 5; count of bases not matched to a gene: 5. The V gene's germline CDR1 is SGHTA and CDR2 FQGNSA. The CDR3 has 15 residues. It was with a sample-barcoded 5' primer and a J-beta primer mix that a second PCR of about 6 to 11 cycles was run. One entry per CDR3 protein, called by TCRdb with MiXCR from the 5' RACE reads. The repertoire includes more than 450,000 distinct CDR3 sequences, around 27% of them detected once, and under 4.5% sits in the top ten. Per sample, no less than 5 micrograms of total RNA were extracted. The same sample was also used in a study of T cells of mothers and their children.

This chain uses TRBV7-2 with TRBJ2-1, with TRBD2 matching over 10 bases. Material: blood. This receptor was obtained from a boy between 2 and 15 years old in good health. DNA of the CDR3: TGTGCCAGCAGCTCCCAAGGGACTAGCGACAATGAGCAGTTCTTC. This gives the protein CASSSQGTSDNEQFF.